These 28 T cell receptor beta chains originate from one sample sequenced in a study of blood T cell repertoires in COVID-19. Sequencing was performed with immunoSEQ multiplex PCR; in TCRdb, only in-frame clones are kept and a portion is missing. There are about 50,000 clones in the sample; roughly four fifths occur only once, and 8.8% lies in the top ten. Sequencing input: peripheral blood. The receptors shown here come from a man aged 55 to 69 with acute or convalescent COVID-19.

This chain joins TRBV6-5 and TRBJ1-5, with D unclear. CDR3 length equals 15 residues. Germline V CDR1 and CDR2: MNHEY, SVGAGI. V lost 10 bases and J 1 base, leaving 17 bases between the germline ends. CDR3 region: CATSVREESNQPQHF. In DNA, the CDR3 is TGTGCCACCTCCGTGAGGGAGGAAAGCAATCAGCCCCAGCATTTT.

The chain joins TRBV6-5 to TRBJ1-1, with D perhaps matching TRBD1 (6 bases). The CDR3 covers 13 residues. V shed 6 bases and J shed 0 bases, with 8 bases lying between them. From germline, CDR1 is MNHEY and CDR2 SVGAGI. Here the CDR3 DNA reads TGTGCCAGCAGACGGACAGTGAACACTGAAGCTTTCTTT. Encoded protein: CASRRTVNTEAFF.

This clone showed up just a few times. The chain recombines TRBV3-1 (or the pseudogene TRBV3-2) with TRBJ1-4, with 7 bases aligning to TRBD1. V was clipped by 4 bases and J by 7 bases; unmatched bases: 9. Per the germline V gene, CDR1 is LGHDT and CDR2 is YNNKEL (reference sequence). CDR3 length: 15 residues. The CDR3: CASSPEGARSEKLFF. Written as DNA, the CDR3 is TGTGCCAGCAGCCCGGAGGGGGCGCGGAGTGAAAAACTGTTTTTT.

The chain has TRBV1 and TRBJ1-2; the DNA was not compared with TRBD1, the D call given in the table. TRBV1 is tagged as a pseudogene. The CDR3 totals 16 residues. As DNA, the CDR3 is TGCACCAGCAGCCAAGATCAAGGGACAGGGGGCTACGGCTACACCTTC. Translated, it gives CTSSQDQGTGGYGYTF.

This chain links TRBV15 with TRBJ2-3; 9 bases agree with TRBD1. There are 15 residues in the CDR3. V was pared by 3 bases and J by 2 bases, with 3 bases of the junction left unmatched. The germline gives CDR1 LNHNV, CDR2 YYDKDF (reference sequence). The CDR3 region has the DNA TGTGCCACCAGCAGCGGGACAGGGACCACAGATACGCAGTATTTT. Translated: CATSSGTGTTDTQYF.

This sequence joins TRBV19 and TRBJ1-2, with D tentatively TRBD1 (6 bases). CDR3 size: 15 residues. V was trimmed by 4 bases and J by 5 bases, leaving 17 bases between them. Germline CDR1 and CDR2: LNHDA and SQIVND (reference sequence). The CDR3 is CASSTRGQRTYGYTF. The CDR3 DNA is TGTGCCAGTAGTACCCGGGGACAAAGAACGTATGGCTACACCTTC. Drawing the rest from reference TRBV19 and TRBJ1-2, the complete variable domain is DGGITQSPKYLFRKEGQNVTLSCEQNLNHDAMYWYRQDPGQGLRLIYYSQIVNDFQKGDIAEGYSVSREKKESFPLTVTSAQKNPTAFYLCASSTRGQRTYGYTFGSGTRLTVV.

This clone was recorded a few times. The chain combines TRBV7-9 with TRBJ2-7; TRBD1 matches at 8 bases. After removal of 3 bases from V and 3 bases from J, the junction contained 4 bases not matched to a gene. Germline V gene data show CDR1 as SEHNR and CDR2 as FQNEAQ (reference sequence). The length of the CDR3 is 14 residues. CDR3 amino acids: CASSLGQAVYEQYF. The CDR3 coding sequence is TGTGCCAGCAGCTTGGGACAGGCGGTCTACGAGCAGTACTTC.

The chain couples TRBV6-6 to TRBJ2-4, with 8 nucleotides matching TRBD1. Unmatched junction bases numbered 8, after V lost 0 bases and J lost 7 bases. CDR3 size: 16 residues. Germline-derived CDR1 and CDR2 are MNHNY and SVGAGI (reference sequence). The CDR3 loop is CASSYSAAGGTNIQYF. The CDR3 bases are TGTGCCAGCAGTTACTCGGCGGCAGGGGGCACGAACATTCAGTACTTC.

The V and J genes are TRBV7-2 and TRBJ2-5; the D gene is possibly TRBD2 (6 bases). The germline CDR1 and CDR2 sequences are SGHTA and FQGNSA. CDR3 length: 14 residues. Trimming stripped 1 base from V and 5 bases from J, with 11 bases between. The DNA for the CDR3 is TGTGCCAGCAGCTTAGGTGGGGGGTGGGAGACCCAGTACTTC. Its protein product is CASSLGGGWETQYF.

J is TRBJ1-4 and V is TRBV11-2, with TRBD1 as a possible D gene (5 bases). Germline V lookup: CDR1 SGHAT, CDR2 FQNNGV. Trimming removed 7 bases at V and 7 bases at J, with 13 bases between. The CDR3 length is 13 residues. The CDR3 is CASTRQKGEKLFF. For the CDR3, the DNA is TGTGCCAGCACCAGACAGAAGGGTGAAAAACTGTTTTTT.

The rearrangement uses TRBV25-1 and TRBJ1-2; TRBD1 matches 7 bases. Germline CDR1 MGHDK, CDR2 SYGVNS. The CDR3 runs to 15 residues. The J segment lost 0 bases and the V segment lost 8 bases, leaving 9 bases of the junction unmatched. CDR3 amino acids: CASDGGQDTNYGYTF. As DNA, the CDR3 is TGTGCCAGCGACGGCGGACAGGACACTAACTATGGCTACACCTTC.

This chain links TRBV6-6 with TRBJ1-5, with D possibly matching TRBD1 (5 bases). Looked up from germline, CDR1 is MNHNY and CDR2 is SVGAGI (reference sequence). The CDR3 consists of 14 residues. The V end lost 6 bases, the J end lost 1 base, and 10 bases lay between the germline ends. DNA of the CDR3: TGTGCCAGCAGCCCACAGGAGAGCAATCAGCCCCAGCATTTT. Its translation: CASSPQESNQPQHF.

This clone was recorded only once. This sequence joins TRBV18 and TRBJ1-5; a weak D match, TRBD1 (5 bases). This CDR3 spans 14 amino acids. Germline V gene lookup returns CDR1 KGHSH and CDR2 LQKENI. Trimming cost V 3 bases and J 2 bases, with 8 bases left between them. The CDR3 bases are TGTGCCAGCTCACCCCCGGGGGGCAATCAGCCCCAGCATTTT. Amino acids: CASSPPGGNQPQHF.

The gene calls are TRBV3-1 (or the pseudogene TRBV3-2) and TRBJ1-5; 7 nucleotides agree with TRBD1. The V and J ends lost 1 base and 7 bases, in that order; junction bases with no gene match: 4. The germline CDR1 and CDR2 sequences are LGHDT and YNNKEL (reference sequence). CDR3 length: 14 residues. The CDR3 DNA sequence: TGTGCCAGCAGCCAAGCTAGACAGGGCCAGCCCCAGCATTTT. Amino acid sequence: CASSQARQGQPQHF.

This clone has just a few counts. The gene calls are TRBV19 and TRBJ1-1; tentatively, D is TRBD1 (5 bases). Germline loops: CDR1 LNHDA, CDR2 SQIVND (reference sequence). Deletions cut 6 bases from V and 10 bases from J, with 15 bases between. This CDR3 has 12 residues. CDR3: CASRSTGGVAFF. CDR3 nucleotides: TGTGCCAGTAGATCGACGGGGGGTGTAGCTTTCTTT.

The V call is TRBV2, the J call TRBJ1-4, with D unclear. The CDR3 is 13 residues long. Germline V gene lookup returns CDR1 SNHLY and CDR2 FYNNEI. V lost 8 bases and J 0 bases, leaving 7 bases between the germline ends. Here the CDR3 reads CASSGATNEKLFF. The CDR3 bases are TGTGCCAGCTCGGGTGCAACTAATGAAAAACTGTTTTTT. The whole variable domain, filled in from reference TRBV2 and TRBJ1-4, reads EPEVTQTPSHQVTQMGQEVILRCVPISNHLYFYWYRQILGQKVEFLVSFYNNEISEKSEIFDDQFSVERPDGSNFTLKIRSTKLEDSAMYFCASSGATNEKLFFGSGTQLSVL.

The rearrangement uses TRBV19 and TRBJ1-2, with 8 bases matching TRBD1. The trim removed 6 bases at V and 4 bases at J, leaving 10 bases unmatched. The CDR3 consists of 15 residues. Germline V gives CDR1 LNHDA, CDR2 SQIVND (reference sequence). As DNA, the CDR3 is TGTGCCAGTAGGGCGGTAAGGGGGACAGGCTATGGCTACACCTTC. It encodes CASRAVRGTGYGYTF. The full variable domain, completed using reference TRBV19 and TRBJ1-2, is DGGITQSPKYLFRKEGQNVTLSCEQNLNHDAMYWYRQDPGQGLRLIYYSQIVNDFQKGDIAEGYSVSREKKESFPLTVTSAQKNPTAFYLCASRAVRGTGYGYTFGSGTRLTVV.

The chain combines TRBV6-1 with TRBJ2-7; TRBD1 might be the D (6 bases). This CDR3 is built from 15 residues. The germline V gene has CDR1 MNHNS and CDR2 SASEGT. Trimming removed 1 base at V and 2 bases at J, with 12 bases between. The CDR3: CASSEGGHGAYEQYF. The CDR3 DNA follows: TGTGCCAGCAGTGAAGGGGGGCACGGAGCCTACGAGCAGTACTTC.

The chain combines TRBV6-5 with TRBJ2-1; a possible D gene is TRBD1 (6 bases). The ends were cut back, 6 bases at V and 0 bases at J, with 12 bases in the middle. This CDR3 is built from 15 residues. Germline loops: CDR1 MNHEY, CDR2 SVGAGI. In DNA form, the CDR3 reads TGTGCCAGCAGGAATACAGGGTCCTCCTACAATGAGCAGTTCTTC. It yields the protein CASRNTGSSYNEQFF.

This clone came up a few times. The chain joins TRBV7-9 to TRBJ2-5, with TRBD2 identical over 8 bases. Germline values: CDR1 SEHNR, CDR2 FQNEAQ (reference sequence). V gave up 1 base and J gave up 6 bases; unmatched junction bases: 4. This CDR3 contains 14 residues. The CDR3 nucleotides read TGTGCCAGCAGCTTAGTAGCGGGGTGGAAGACCCAGTACTTC. Its protein product is CASSLVAGWKTQYF.

The rearrangement uses TRBV7-8 and TRBJ2-4; 8 nucleotides agree with TRBD1. J gave up 3 bases and V 0 bases, and 4 bases lay outside the gene matches. Germline CDR1 and CDR2: SGHVS and FQNEAQ. CDR3 length: 16 amino acids. CDR3 sequence (DNA): TGTGCCAGCAGCTTAGCGCGAGGGACAGGCAAAAACATTCAGTACTTC. Translation gives CASSLARGTGKNIQYF.

The rearrangement links TRBV6-5 to TRBJ1-2, with 7 bases that match TRBD1. V lost 0 bases, J lost 5 bases, and 9 bases stayed unmatched. Germline CDR1 is MNHEY and CDR2 is SVGAGI. This CDR3 comprises 16 residues. Here the CDR3 DNA reads TGTGCCAGCAGTTACTCATCCTCGGCAGGGGGGTATGGCTACACCTTC. Protein: CASSYSSSAGGYGYTF.

The V call is TRBV6-5, the J call TRBJ2-7, with 8 bases fitting TRBD1. Trimming took 6 bases from V and 5 from J; bases not matched to a gene: 6. The CDR3 covers 13 residues. From germline, CDR1 is MNHEY and CDR2 SVGAGI. CDR3 sequence: CASRPDRGHEQYF. CDR3 DNA sequence: TGTGCCAGCAGACCAGACAGGGGCCACGAGCAGTACTTC.

The V call is TRBV6-5, the J call TRBJ1-6, with D possibly TRBD1 on 6 matching bases. Between the trimmed V and J ends, which lost 0 bases and 10 bases, there was a span of 16 bases. Germline lookup yields CDR1 MNHEY and CDR2 SVGAGI. The CDR3 loop spans 16 amino acids. The CDR3 spells CASSYSMTGGGSPLHF. The CDR3 DNA follows: TGTGCCAGCAGTTACTCTATGACAGGAGGAGGATCACCCCTCCACTTT.

This chain joins TRBV7-9 and TRBJ1-1; 10 bases are a match to TRBD1. J was trimmed by 1 base and V by 7 bases; bases with no gene match: 12. Germline V CDR1 and CDR2: SEHNR, FQNEAQ (reference sequence). The CDR3 covers 17 residues. The CDR3 bases are TGTGCCAGCAAGCAATTGGGGGACAGGGGATCGAACACTGAAGCTTTCTTT. It yields the protein CASKQLGDRGSNTEAFF.

This rearrangement joins TRBV4-3 to TRBJ1-1, with D perhaps TRBD1 (5 bases). This CDR3 comprises 20 residues. V gave up 0 bases and J gave up 3 bases, with 26 bases separating them. Germline CDR1 LGHNA, CDR2 YSLEER. CDR3: CASSQEWLAGRLVLDTEAFF. CDR3 nucleotides: TGCGCCAGCAGCCAAGAATGGCTCGCAGGGAGGTTAGTATTGGACACTGAAGCTTTCTTT.

The chain links TRBV6-6 to TRBJ1-2, with D unresolved. V lost 0 bases and J lost 6, with 11 bases in between. Per the germline V gene, CDR1 is MNHNY and CDR2 is SVGAGI (reference sequence). The CDR3 is made up of 14 amino acids. The CDR3 DNA sequence: TGTGCCAGCAGTTACTCGGCGGGCTTGGATGGCTACACCTTC. Encoded protein: CASSYSAGLDGYTF.

V is TRBV9 and J is TRBJ1-1; TRBD1 is a possible D gene (5 bases). The CDR3 totals 15 residues. CDR1 is SGDLS and CDR2 is YYNGEE in the germline V gene. V lost 0 bases and J 2 bases, leaving 11 bases between the germline ends. CDR3 in amino acids: CASSVDQGGNTEAFF. DNA for the CDR3: TGTGCCAGCAGCGTAGACCAGGGAGGAAACACTGAAGCTTTCTTT.